This T cell receptor (beta chain) was recovered during a study of neoadjuvant anti-PD-1 for oral cavity cancer. This table comes from immunoSEQ multiplex PCR, and its TCRdb copy is limited to in-frame clones, with some not included. Here the sample spans around 16,000 clones, around 69% being singletons. These newly diagnosed stage II-IVA oral cavity squamous cell carcinoma patients had no prior systemic or radiation treatment. V was shortened by 4 bases and J by 4 bases, with 14 bases between the two germline ends. The V gene's germline CDR1 is SGDLS and CDR2 YYNGEE. The CDR3 has 15 amino acids. The input for sequencing was PBMCs, taken before nivolumab (anti-PD-1) treatment. The clonotype comes from a person between 40 and 85 years old with oral cavity squamous cell carcinoma. The chain is built from TRBV9 and TRBJ2-2, with a weak D call TRBD2 (6 bases). CDR3 coding DNA: TGTGCCAGCAGCTCCGAGGGGCGGGGCACCGGGGAGCTGTTTTTT. Its translation: CASSSEGRGTGELFF.